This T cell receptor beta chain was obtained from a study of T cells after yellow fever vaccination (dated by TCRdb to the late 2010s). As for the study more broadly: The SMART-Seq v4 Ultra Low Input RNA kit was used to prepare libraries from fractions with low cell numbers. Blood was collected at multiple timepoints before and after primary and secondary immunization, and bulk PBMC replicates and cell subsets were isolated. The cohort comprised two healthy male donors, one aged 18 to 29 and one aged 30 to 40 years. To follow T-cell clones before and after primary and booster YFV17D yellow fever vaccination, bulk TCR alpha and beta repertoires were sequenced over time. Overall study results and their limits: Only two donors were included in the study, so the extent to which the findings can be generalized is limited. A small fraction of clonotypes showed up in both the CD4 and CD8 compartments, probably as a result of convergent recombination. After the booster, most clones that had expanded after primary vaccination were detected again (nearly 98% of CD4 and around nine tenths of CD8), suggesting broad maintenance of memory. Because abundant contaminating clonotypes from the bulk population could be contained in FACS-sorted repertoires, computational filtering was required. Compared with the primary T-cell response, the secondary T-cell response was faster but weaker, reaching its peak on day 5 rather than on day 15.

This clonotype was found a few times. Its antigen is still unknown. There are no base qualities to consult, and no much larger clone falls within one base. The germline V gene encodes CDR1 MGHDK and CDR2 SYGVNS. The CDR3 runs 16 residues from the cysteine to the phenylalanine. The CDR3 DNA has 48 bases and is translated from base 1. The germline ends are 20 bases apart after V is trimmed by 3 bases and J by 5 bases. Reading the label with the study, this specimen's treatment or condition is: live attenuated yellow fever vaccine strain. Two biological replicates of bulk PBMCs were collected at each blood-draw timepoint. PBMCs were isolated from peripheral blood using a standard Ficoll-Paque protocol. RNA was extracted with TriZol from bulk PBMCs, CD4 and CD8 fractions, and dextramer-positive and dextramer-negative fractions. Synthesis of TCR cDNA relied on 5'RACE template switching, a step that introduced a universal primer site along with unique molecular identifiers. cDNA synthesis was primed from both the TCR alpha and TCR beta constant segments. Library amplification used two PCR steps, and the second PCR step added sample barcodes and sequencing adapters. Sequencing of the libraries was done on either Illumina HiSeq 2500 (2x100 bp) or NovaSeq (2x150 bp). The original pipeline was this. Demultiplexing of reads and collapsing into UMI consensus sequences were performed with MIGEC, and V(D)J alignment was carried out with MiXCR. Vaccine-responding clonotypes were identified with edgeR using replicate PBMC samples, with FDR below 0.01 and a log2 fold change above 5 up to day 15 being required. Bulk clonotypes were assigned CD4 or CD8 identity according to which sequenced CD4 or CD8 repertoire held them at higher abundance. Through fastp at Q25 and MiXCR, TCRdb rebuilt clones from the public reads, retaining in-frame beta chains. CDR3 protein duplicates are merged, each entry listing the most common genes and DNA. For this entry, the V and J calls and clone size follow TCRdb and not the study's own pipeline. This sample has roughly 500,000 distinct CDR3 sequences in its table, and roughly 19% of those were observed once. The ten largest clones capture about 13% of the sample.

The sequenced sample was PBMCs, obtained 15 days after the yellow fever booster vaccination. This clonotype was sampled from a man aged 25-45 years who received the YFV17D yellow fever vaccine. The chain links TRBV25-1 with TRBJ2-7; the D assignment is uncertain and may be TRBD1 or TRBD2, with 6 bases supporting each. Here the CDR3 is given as CASSDGGVRGAHEQYF. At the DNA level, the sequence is TGTGCCAGCAGTGACGGTGGGGTAAGGGGGGCTCACGAGCAGTACTTC.